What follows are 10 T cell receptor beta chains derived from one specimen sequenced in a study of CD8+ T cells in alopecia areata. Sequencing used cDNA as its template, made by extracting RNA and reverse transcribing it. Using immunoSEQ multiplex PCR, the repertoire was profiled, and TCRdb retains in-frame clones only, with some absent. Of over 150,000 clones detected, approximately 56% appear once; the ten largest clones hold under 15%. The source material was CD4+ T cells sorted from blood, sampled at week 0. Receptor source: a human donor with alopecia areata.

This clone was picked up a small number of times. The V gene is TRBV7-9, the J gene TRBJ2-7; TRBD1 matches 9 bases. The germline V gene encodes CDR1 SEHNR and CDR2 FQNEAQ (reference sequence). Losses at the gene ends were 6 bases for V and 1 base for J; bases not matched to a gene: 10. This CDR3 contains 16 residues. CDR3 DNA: TGTGCCAGCAGGGGAACAGGGGGCGCCCATTCCTACGAGCAGTACTTC. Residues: CASRGTGGAHSYEQYF.

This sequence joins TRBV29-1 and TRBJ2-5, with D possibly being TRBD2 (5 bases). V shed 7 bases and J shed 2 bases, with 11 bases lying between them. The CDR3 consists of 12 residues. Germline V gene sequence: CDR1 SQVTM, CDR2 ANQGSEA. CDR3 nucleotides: TGCAGCGCCGGGGAACAGCAAGAGACCCAGTACTTC. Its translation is CSAGEQQETQYF.

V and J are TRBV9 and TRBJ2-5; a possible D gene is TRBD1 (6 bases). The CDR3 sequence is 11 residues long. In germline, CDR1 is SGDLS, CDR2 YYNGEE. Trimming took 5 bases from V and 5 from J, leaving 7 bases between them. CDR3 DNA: TGTGCCAGCAGTAGGGGGGAGACCCAGTACTTC. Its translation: CASSRGETQYF.

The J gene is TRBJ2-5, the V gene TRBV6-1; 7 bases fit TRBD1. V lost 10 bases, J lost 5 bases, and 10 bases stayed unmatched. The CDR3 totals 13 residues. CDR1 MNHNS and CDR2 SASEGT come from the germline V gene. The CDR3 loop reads CATGQAGMETQYF. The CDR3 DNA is TGTGCCACCGGACAGGCCGGGATGGAGACCCAGTACTTC.

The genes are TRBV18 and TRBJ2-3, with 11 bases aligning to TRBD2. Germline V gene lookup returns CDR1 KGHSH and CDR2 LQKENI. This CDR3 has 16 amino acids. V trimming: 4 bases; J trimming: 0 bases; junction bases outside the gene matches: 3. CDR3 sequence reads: CASSRTSGGSTDTQYF. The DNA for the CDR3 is TGTGCCAGCTCACGAACTAGCGGGGGAAGCACAGATACGCAGTATTTT. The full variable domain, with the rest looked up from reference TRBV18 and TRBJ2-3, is NAGVMQNPRHLVRRRGQEARLRCSPMKGHSHVYWYRQLPEEGLKFMVYLQKENIIDESGMPKERFSAEFPKEGPSILRIQQVVRGDSAAYFCASSRTSGGSTDTQYFGPGTRLTVL.

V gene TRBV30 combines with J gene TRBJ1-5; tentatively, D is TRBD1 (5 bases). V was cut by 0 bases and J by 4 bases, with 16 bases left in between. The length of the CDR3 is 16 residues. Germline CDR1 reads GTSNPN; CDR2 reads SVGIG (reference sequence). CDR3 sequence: CAWSVRRGWRNQPQHF. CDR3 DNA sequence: TGTGCCTGGAGTGTACGAAGGGGCTGGAGGAATCAGCCCCAGCATTTT.

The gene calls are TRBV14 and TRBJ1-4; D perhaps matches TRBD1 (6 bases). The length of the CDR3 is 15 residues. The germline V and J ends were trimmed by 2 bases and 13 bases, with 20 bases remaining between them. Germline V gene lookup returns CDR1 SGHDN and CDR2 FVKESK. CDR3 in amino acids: CASSQKDRWPWGLFF. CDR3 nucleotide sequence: TGTGCCAGCAGCCAAAAGGACAGATGGCCATGGGGACTGTTTTTT.

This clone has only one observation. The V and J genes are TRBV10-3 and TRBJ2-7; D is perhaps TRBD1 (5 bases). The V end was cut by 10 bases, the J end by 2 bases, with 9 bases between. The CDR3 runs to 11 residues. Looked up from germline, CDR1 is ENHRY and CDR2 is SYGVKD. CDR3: CANDSTYEQYF. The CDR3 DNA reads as TGTGCCAACGACAGTACCTACGAGCAGTACTTC.

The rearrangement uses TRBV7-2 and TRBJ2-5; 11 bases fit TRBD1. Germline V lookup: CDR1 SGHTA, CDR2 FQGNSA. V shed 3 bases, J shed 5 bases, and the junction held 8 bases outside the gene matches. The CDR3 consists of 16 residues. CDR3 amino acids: CASSFGPGTGGETQYF. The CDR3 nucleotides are TGTGCCAGCAGCTTCGGTCCGGGGACAGGGGGGGAGACCCAGTACTTC. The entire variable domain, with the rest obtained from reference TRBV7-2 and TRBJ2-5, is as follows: GAGVSQSPSNKVTEKGKDVELRCDPISGHTALYWYRQSLGQGLEFLIYFQGNSAPDKSGLPSDRFSAERTGGSVSTLTIQRTQQEDSAVYLCASSFGPGTGGETQYFGPGTRLLVL.

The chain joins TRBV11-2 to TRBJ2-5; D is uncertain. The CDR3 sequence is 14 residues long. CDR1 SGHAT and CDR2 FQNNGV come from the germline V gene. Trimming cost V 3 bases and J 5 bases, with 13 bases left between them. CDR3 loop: CASSFTSARETQYF. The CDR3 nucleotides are TGTGCCAGCAGCTTCACATCGGCGAGGGAGACCCAGTACTTC.